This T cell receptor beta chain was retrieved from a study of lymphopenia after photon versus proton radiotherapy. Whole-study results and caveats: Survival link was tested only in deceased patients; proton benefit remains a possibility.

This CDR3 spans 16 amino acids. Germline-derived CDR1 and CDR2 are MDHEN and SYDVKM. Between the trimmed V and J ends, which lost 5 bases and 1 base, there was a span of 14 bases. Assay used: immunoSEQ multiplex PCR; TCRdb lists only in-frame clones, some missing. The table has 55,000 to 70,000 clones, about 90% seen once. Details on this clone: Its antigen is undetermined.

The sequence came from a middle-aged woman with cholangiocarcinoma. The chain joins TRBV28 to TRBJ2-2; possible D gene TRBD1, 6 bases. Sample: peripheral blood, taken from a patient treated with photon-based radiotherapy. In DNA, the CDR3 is TGTGCCAGCAGTCTAATTGACAGGCTGAACACCGGGGAGCTGTTTTTT. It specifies CASSLIDRLNTGELFF.